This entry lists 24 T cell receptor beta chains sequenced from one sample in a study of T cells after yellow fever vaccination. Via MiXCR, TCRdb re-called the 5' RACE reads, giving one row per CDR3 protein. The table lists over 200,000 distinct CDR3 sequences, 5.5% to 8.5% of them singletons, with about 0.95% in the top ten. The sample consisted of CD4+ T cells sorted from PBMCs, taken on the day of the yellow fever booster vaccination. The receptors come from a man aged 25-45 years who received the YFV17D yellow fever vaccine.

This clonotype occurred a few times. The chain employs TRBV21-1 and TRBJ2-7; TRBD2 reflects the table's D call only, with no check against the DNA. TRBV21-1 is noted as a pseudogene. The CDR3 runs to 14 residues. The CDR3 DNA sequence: TGTGCCAGCAGCAAATGTACGGGAGCCGGCGAGCAGTACTTC. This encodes CASSKCTGAGEQYF.

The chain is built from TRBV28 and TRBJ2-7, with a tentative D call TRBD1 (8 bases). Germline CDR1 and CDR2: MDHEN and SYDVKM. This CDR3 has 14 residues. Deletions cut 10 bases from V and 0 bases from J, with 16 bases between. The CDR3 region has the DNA TGTGCCATCAACAGGGGGGGAAGCTCCTACGAGCAGTACTTC. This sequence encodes CAINRGGSSYEQYF.

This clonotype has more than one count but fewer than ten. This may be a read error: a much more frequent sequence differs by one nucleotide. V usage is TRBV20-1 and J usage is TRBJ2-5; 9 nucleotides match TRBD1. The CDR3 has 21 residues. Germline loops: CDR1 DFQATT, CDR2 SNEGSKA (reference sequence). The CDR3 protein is CCATGGDRVALAAGPPETQYF. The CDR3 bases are TGCTGTGCTACCGGCGGGGACAGGGTCGCTCTAGCCGCTGGGCCCCCAGAGACCCAGTACTTC.

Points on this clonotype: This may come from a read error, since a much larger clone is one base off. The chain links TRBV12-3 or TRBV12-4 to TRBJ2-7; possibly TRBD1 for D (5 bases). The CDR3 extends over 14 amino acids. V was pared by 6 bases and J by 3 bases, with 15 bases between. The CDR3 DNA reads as TGTGCCAGCAGCAAAGGGGTAAGAGACTACGAGCAGTACTTC. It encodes CASSKGVRDYEQYF.

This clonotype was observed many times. The CDR3 region is CASSQDRGRNTGELFF. CDR3 DNA: TGCGCCAGCAGCCAAGACAGGGGGCGGAACACCGGGGAGCTGTTTTTT. This chain links TRBV4-3 with TRBJ2-2; 8 nucleotides line up with TRBD1. The CDR3 totals 16 residues. The V gene end was trimmed by 0 bases and the J gene end by 1 base; junction bases not matched to a gene: 1. Per the germline V gene, CDR1 is LGHNA and CDR2 is YSLEER.

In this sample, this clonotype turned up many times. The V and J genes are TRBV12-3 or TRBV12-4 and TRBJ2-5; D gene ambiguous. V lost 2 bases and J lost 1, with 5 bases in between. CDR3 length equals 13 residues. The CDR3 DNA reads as TGTGCCAGCAGTTTATACGGCCAAGAGACCCAGTACTTC. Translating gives CASSLYGQETQYF.

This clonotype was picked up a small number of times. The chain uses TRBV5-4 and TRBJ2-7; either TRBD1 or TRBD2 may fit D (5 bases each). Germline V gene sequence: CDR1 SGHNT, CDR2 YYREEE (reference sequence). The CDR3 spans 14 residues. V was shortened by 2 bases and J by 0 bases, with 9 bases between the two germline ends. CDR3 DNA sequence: TGTGCCAGCAGCTTTGAGGGGAGCTCCTACGAGCAGTACTTC. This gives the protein CASSFEGSSYEQYF.

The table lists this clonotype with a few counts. The CDR3 nucleotides read TGTGCCAGCACATTGAACAGGGTTGTAGGCTACACCTTC. This sequence encodes CASTLNRVVGYTF. The V call is TRBV28, the J call TRBJ1-2; maybe TRBD1 (6 bases). The CDR3 length is 13 residues. Looked up from germline, CDR1 is MDHEN and CDR2 is SYDVKM. V lost 7 bases, J lost 8 bases, and 17 bases lay in between.

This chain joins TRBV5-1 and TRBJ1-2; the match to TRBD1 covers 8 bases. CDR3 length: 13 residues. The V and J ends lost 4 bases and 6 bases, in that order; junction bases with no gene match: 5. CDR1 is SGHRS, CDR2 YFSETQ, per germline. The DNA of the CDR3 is TGCGCCAGCAGCACGGACAGGGCGGATGGCTACACCTTC. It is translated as CASSTDRADGYTF.

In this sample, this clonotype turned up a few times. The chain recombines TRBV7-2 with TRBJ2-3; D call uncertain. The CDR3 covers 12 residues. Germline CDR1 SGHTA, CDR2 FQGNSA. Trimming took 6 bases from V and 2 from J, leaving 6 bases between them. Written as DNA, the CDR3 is TGTGCCAGCAGGGGAAACACAGATACGCAGTATTTT. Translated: CASRGNTDTQYF. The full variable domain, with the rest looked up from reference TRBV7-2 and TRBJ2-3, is GAGVSQSPSNKVTEKGKDVELRCDPISGHTALYWYRQSLGQGLEFLIYFQGNSAPDKSGLPSDRFSAERTGGSVSTLTIQRTQQEDSAVYLCASRGNTDTQYFGPGTRLTVL.

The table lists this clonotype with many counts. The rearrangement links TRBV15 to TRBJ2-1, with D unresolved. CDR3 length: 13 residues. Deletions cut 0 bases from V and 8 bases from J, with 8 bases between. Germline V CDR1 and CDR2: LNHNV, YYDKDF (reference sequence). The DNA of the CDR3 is TGTGCCACCAGCAGAGATCAAGCATATGAGCAGTTCTTC. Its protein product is CATSRDQAYEQFF.

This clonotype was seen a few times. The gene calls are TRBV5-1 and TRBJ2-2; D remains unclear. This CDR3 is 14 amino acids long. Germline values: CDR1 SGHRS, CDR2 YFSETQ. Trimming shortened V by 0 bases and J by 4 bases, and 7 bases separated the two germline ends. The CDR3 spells CASSLEYLTGELFF. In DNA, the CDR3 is TGCGCCAGCAGCTTGGAGTACCTCACCGGGGAGCTGTTTTTT.

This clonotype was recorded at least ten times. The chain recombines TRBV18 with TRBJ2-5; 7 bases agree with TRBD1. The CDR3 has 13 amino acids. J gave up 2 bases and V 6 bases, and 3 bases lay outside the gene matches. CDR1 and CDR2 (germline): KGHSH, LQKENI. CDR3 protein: CASSPDRQETQYF. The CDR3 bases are TGTGCCAGCTCCCCGGACAGGCAAGAGACCCAGTACTTC. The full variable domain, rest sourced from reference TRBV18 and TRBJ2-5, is NAGVMQNPRHLVRRRGQEARLRCSPMKGHSHVYWYRQLPEEGLKFMVYLQKENIIDESGMPKERFSAEFPKEGPSILRIQQVVRGDSAAYFCASSPDRQETQYFGPGTRLLVL.

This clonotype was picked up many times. CDR3 region: CASSVTDTQYF. The CDR3 DNA is TGCGCCAGCAGCGTCACAGATACGCAGTATTTT. The chain carries TRBV5-1 and TRBJ2-3, with unresolved D. CDR1 SGHRS and CDR2 YFSETQ come from the germline V gene. This CDR3 is 11 amino acids long. V was clipped by 4 bases and J by 2 bases, with 2 bases between them.

DNA of the CDR3: TGCAGTGCCCGAGAAGACGGTGACATTCAGTACTTC. Protein product: CSAREDGDIQYF. This sequence joins TRBV20-1 and TRBJ2-4; D not certain. The CDR3 spans 12 residues. CDR1 and CDR2 from the germline V gene are DFQATT and SNEGSKA (reference sequence). V was trimmed by 6 bases and J by 8 bases, leaving 14 bases between them.

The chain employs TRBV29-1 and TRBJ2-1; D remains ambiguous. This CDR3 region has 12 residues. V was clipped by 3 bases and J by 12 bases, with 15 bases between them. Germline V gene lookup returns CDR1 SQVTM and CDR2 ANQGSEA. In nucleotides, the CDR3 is TGCAGCGTTGATGCAGGAAGTCTCGGGCAGTTCTTC. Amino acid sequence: CSVDAGSLGQFF.

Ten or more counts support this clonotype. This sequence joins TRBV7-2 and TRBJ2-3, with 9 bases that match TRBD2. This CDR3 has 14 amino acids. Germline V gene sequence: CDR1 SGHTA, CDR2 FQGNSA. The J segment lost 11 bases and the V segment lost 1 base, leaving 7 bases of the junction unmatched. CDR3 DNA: TGTGCCAGCAGCTTAGTAGTGAAAGCGGGAGGGCAGTATTTT. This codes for CASSLVVKAGGQYF.

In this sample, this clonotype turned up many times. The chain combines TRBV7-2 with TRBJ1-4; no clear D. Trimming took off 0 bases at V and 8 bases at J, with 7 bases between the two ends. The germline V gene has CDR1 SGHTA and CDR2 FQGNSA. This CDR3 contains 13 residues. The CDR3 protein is CASSLAMGEKLFF. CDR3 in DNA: TGTGCCAGCAGCTTAGCGATGGGAGAAAAACTGTTTTTT.

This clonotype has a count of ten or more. CDR3 DNA sequence: TGTGCCAGCAGCAAAGACCACGGGCCCTACGAGCAGTACTTC. This codes for CASSKDHGPYEQYF. The chain couples TRBV21-1 to TRBJ2-7. TRBV21-1 is deemed a pseudogene. This CDR3 has 14 residues.

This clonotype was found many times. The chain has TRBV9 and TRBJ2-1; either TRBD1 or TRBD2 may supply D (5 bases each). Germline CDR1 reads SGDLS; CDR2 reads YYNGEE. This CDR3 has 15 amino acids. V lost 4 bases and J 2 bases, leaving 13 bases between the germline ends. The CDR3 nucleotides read TGTGCCAGCAGCCAGGGACCGTCGGCCTACAATGAGCAGTTCTTC. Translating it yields CASSQGPSAYNEQFF.

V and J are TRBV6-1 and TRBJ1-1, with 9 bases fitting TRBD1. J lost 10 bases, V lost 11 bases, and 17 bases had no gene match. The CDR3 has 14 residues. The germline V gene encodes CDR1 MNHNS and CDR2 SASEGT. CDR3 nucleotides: TGTGCCGGGGATTCCGGGACAGGGCAGTCCACAGCTTTCTTT. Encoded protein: CAGDSGTGQSTAFF.

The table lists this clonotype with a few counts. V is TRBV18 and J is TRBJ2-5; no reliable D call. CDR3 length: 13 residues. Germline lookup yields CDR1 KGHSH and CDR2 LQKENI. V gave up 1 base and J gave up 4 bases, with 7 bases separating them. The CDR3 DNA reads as TGTGCCAGCTCACCACGTAGAGGAGAGACCCAGTACTTC. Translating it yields CASSPRRGETQYF.

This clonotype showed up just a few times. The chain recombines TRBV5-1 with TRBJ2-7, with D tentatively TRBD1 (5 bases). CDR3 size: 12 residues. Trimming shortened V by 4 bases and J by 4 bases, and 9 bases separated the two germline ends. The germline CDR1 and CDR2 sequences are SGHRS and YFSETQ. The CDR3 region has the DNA TGCGCCAGCAGCATCCAGGGTTACGAGCAGTACTTC. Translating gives CASSIQGYEQYF.

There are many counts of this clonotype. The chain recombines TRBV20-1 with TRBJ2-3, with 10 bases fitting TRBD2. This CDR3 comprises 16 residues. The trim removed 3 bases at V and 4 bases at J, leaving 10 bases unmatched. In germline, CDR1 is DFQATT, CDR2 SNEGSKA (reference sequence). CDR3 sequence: CSAREFLAGDSDTQYF. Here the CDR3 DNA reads TGCAGTGCTAGGGAGTTCCTAGCGGGAGATTCAGATACGCAGTATTTT.